This TCR beta chain is drawn from a study of identical twins. Findings and limits, study-wide: Out-of-frame sharing of TCR alpha in monozygotic twins was underestimated by models.

Donors were all healthy Caucasians. A word on this clonotype: The antigen remains unidentified.

Per the germline V gene, CDR1 is PRHDT and CDR2 is FYEKMQ (reference sequence). Trimming took off 2 bases at V and 2 bases at J, with 14 bases between the two ends. This CDR3 is 16 amino acids long. TCRdb redid the calling of the 5' RACE reads with MiXCR, one entry per CDR3 protein. The repertoire holds approximately 190,000 distinct CDR3 sequences, with roughly 15% as singletons. This sample also appeared in a second study, on T cells expressing NK-cell markers. That study adds: The TCR beta repertoires originated in sorted CD3+CD56+NKG2C+, CD3+CD56+NKG2C- and CD3+CD56-NKG2C+ T cells. Uncertainty persisted over the HCMV specificity of expanded NKG2C+ T cell clones.

Sequencing input: CD8+ T cells sorted from blood. J is TRBJ2-3 and V is TRBV13; D remains ambiguous. The receptor's source is a woman aged 18-30 years in good health. CDR3 in DNA: TGTGCCAGCAGCTTATGGGTTGGTAGCCCCACAGATACGCAGTATTTT. It is translated as CASSLWVGSPTDTQYF.